The rows below give T cell receptor beta chains drawn from one sample of a study of immune characteristics of hereditary and idiopathic chronic pancreatitis. Generated by immunoSEQ multiplex PCR, the TCRdb table keeps only in-frame clones and is missing some. The sample lists around 10,000 clones; roughly three quarters were seen once. The specimen was pancreas tissue with idiopathic chronic pancreatitis. The receptors stem from a human donor with chronic pancreatitis. Both conserved end residues are part of each CDR3. Each record gives: V gene, J gene, clone size, D gene, CDR3 protein, CDR3 DNA. The D gene is left open where the match is weak. The size entry is marked missing in some rows and otherwise reads once, few, many or a size class.

TRBV9,TRBJ2-5,.,.,CASSVDSGRGETQYF,TGTGCCAGCAGCGTAGATTCAGGACGGGGAGAGACCCAGTACTTC
TRBV4-2,TRBJ2-2,once,TRBD1,CASSQLTGTGGANTGELFF,TGTGCCAGCAGCCAACTTACCGGGACAGGGGGCGCGAACACCGGGGAGCTGTTTTTT
TRBV30,TRBJ2-5,.,.,CAWSSPGIETQYF,TGTGCCTGGAGTTCCCCGGGGATCGAGACCCAGTACTTC
TRBV5-3,TRBJ1-3,.,.,CARSIGQGQHNTIYF,TGTGCCAGAAGCATAGGTCAGGGGCAGCATAACACCATATATTTT
TRBV6-4,TRBJ2-1,.,TRBD2,CASSETSGGNEQFF,TGTGCCAGCAGTGAGACTAGCGGGGGGAATGAGCAGTTCTTC
TRBV29-1,TRBJ1-1,.,.,CSAGQISPGEAFF,TGCAGCGCAGGACAGATTAGTCCGGGTGAAGCTTTCTTT
TRBV6-1,TRBJ1-6,.,.,CASSEMGPDSSPLHF,TGTGCCAGCAGTGAAATGGGCCCCGACAGTTCACCCCTCCACTTT
TRBV2,TRBJ2-2,.,.,CASSVRGGNTGELFF,TGTGCCAGCAGTGTAAGGGGGGGGAACACCGGGGAGCTGTTTTTT
TRBV7-8,TRBJ2-1,once,TRBD2,CASSPGLAGASEQFF,TGTGCCAGCAGCCCGGGACTAGCGGGCGCCAGTGAGCAGTTCTTC
TRBV5-1,TRBJ2-3,.,TRBD1,CASSPSTGAISTDTQYF,TGCGCCAGCAGCCCCTCGACAGGGGCCATTAGCACAGATACGCAGTATTTT
TRBV11-1,TRBJ2-1,.,.,CASSLGGFANNEQFF,TGTGCCAGCAGCTTAGGAGGATTCGCCAACAATGAGCAGTTCTTC
TRBV7-7,TRBJ2-1,.,TRBD1,CASSASGPGQAPQFF,TGTGCCAGCAGCGCATCAGGCCCGGGACAGGCTCCCCAGTTCTTC
TRBV7-9,TRBJ2-5,.,TRBD2,CASSLQRGKETQYF,TGTGCCAGCAGCCTCCAGCGGGGGAAAGAGACCCAGTACTTC
TRBV27,TRBJ1-1,.,TRBD1,CASSLDRGLGTEAFF,TGTGCCAGCAGTTTAGACAGGGGGTTGGGCACTGAAGCTTTCTTT
TRBV5-5,TRBJ2-2,.,.,CASSLGVGAGELFF,TGTGCCAGCAGCTTAGGGGTTGGCGCCGGGGAGCTGTTTTTT
TRBV10-2,TRBJ2-5,once,TRBD1,CASSEWTGVQETQYF,TGCGCCAGCAGTGAATGGACAGGCGTCCAAGAGACCCAGTACTTC
TRBV6-1,TRBJ1-6,.,.,CASSDRQAPNSPLHF,TGTGCCAGCAGTGACCGACAGGCGCCAAATTCACCCCTCCACTTT
TRBV7-9,TRBJ1-2,.,.,CASAGEHYGYTF,TGTGCCAGCGCGGGGGAACACTATGGCTACACCTTC
TRBV2,TRBJ1-1,once,.,CASSVRVDTEAFF,TGTGCCAGCAGTGTCAGGGTTGACACTGAAGCTTTCTTT
TRBV3-1/TRBV3-2,TRBJ1-2,.,.,CASSQGQYYGYTF,TGTGCCAGCAGCCAAGGACAGTACTATGGCTACACCTTC
TRBV3-1/TRBV3-2,TRBJ2-2,.,TRBD2,CASSRPGLAGGRPGELFF,TGTGCCAGCAGCCGACCGGGACTAGCGGGGGGGCGGCCGGGGGAGCTGTTTTTT
TRBV3-1/TRBV3-2,TRBJ1-6,once,.,CASSYGQFSSYNSPLHF,TGTGCCAGCAGCTATGGACAGTTTTCCTCCTATAATTCACCCCTCCACTTT
TRBV7-9,TRBJ1-1,.,.,CASSHSRDWEKAFF,TGTGCCAGCAGCCACAGCCGGGATTGGGAGAAAGCTTTCTTT
TRBV4-3,TRBJ1-2,.,TRBD1,CASSQYRQGRGHGYTF,TGCGCCAGCAGCCAATACCGACAGGGGCGAGGGCATGGCTACACCTTC
TRBV7-9,TRBJ1-1,.,TRBD1,CASSLGEERDRFAFF,TGTGCCAGCAGCCTTGGGGAAGAACGGGACAGGTTTGCTTTCTTT
TRBV2,TRBJ2-3,.,TRBD2,CASSNYGTSITDTQYF,TGTGCCAGCAGTAATTACGGGACTAGCATAACAGATACGCAGTATTTT
TRBV5-1,TRBJ2-3,few,.,CASSSNWIFPPDTQYF,TGCGCCAGCAGCTCCAACTGGATCTTTCCCCCAGATACGCAGTATTTT
TRBV19,TRBJ2-3,.,TRBD2,CASSSGGSTDTQYF,TGTGCCAGTAGTTCGGGGGGGAGCACAGATACGCAGTATTTT
TRBV2,TRBJ1-5,few,TRBD1,CASSAGQGNQPQHF,TGTGCCAGCAGCGCCGGACAGGGTAATCAGCCCCAGCATTTT
TRBV6-5,TRBJ1-4,.,.,CASRPGGDRDLVF,TGTGCCAGCAGGCCTGGGGGAGATAGGGACTTGGTTTTT
TRBV3-1/TRBV3-2,TRBJ2-3,.,.,CASSPASTDTQYF,TGTGCCAGCAGCCCGGCGAGCACAGATACGCAGTATTTT
TRBV3-1/TRBV3-2,TRBJ2-1,.,TRBD1,CASSLPGQDNEQFF,TGTGCCAGCAGCTTACCGGGACAGGACAATGAGCAGTTCTTC
TRBV19,TRBJ1-5,.,.,CASSKANPGPGRNQPQHF,TGTGCCAGTAGTAAGGCAAACCCGGGTCCTGGCCGCAATCAGCCCCAGCATTTT